This T cell receptor beta chain stems from a study of radiotherapy plus CTLA-4 blockade in lung cancer (dated by TCRdb to the late 2010s). With respect to the entire study: Objective responses were observed in 15% to 20% of enrolled patients, and disease control was achieved in approximately 32%. Overall study outcomes, separate from this receptor: After treatment with radiotherapy and ipilimumab, TCR clones that came from tumors expanded in the peripheral blood. Early dynamic changes in blood T cell clones, together with increased serum interferon-beta after radiation, were reported as the strongest predictors of response.

Library creation used the immunoSEQ multiplex PCR assay. In its TCRdb copy, this immuneACCESS table keeps in-frame sequences only and misses some clones. Where compared with another copy, unresolved V genes explain less than half of these, and the others have no known cause. The sample table holds about 90,000 clones, of which around 81% were seen once. Together, the top ten hold approximately 15% of the sample. In this study, focal radiation therapy paired with CTLA-4 blockade (ipilimumab) was tested in patients who had chemo-refractory metastatic non-small-cell lung cancer. The germline V gene (reference sequence) specifies SGHKS as CDR1 and YYEKEE as CDR2. Trimming leaves V shorter by 3 bases and J shorter by 11 bases, with the junction holding 11 bases beyond the gene matches. The CDR3 holds 14 amino acids from the cysteine to the phenylalanine. The sequence is cut down to CDR3 DNA, 42 bases in frame from base 1.

As for this clone: It lacks a known antigen. No base qualities exist here, and no much larger clone lies one base off it.

Recombination connected TRBV5-5 to TRBJ1-2; TRBD1 agrees with 9 junctional bases. The source of this sequence is a human donor with non-small cell lung cancer that progressed on radiotherapy plus ipilimumab. The source was peripheral blood, collected from a patient treated with radiotherapy plus ipilimumab. The DNA sequence is given as TGTGCCAGCAGCTCCACCGGGACAGGGATTGGGTACACCTTC. This is translated as CASSSTGTGIGYTF.